Here is one TCR beta chain with its context. This entry comes from a study of blood T cell repertoires in COVID-19. Study-wide background: PBMCs, B-cell-depleted T cells, or T cells were the source of the cDNA or gDNA that made up the material.

Authors' data handling: From reference gene primer amplification, estimates of nucleated cell counts were derived. The repertoire was sequenced with immunoSEQ multiplex PCR; TCRdb's copy has only in-frame clones and lacks some. V and J calls and clone size are those listed in that table; D and trimming were worked out from the DNA. The sample records roughly 300,000 clones, about 87% being singletons. CDR1 is SGDLS and CDR2 is YYNGEE in the germline V gene. The CDR3 length is 14 residues. Trimming removed 5 bases from V and 3 bases from J, with 13 bases in between. The sequence came from a woman in her forties or fifties who had recovered from COVID-19. This chain connects TRBV9 to TRBJ2-3; maybe TRBD2 (6 bases). The sequencing sample was made of peripheral blood. The CDR3 DNA is TGTGCCAGCAGTGGGGACTCCTTAACAGATACGCAGTATTTT. Amino acids: CASSGDSLTDTQYF.